This is a list of T cell receptor beta chains from one sample in a study of cytomegalovirus exposure and HLA in healthy donors. Assay: immunoSEQ multiplex PCR; the TCRdb copy retains only in-frame clones and omits some. With around 75,000 clones in the sample, the ten largest clones hold about 0.83%. Sequencing was performed on PBMCs. Receptors originate from a boy aged 5 to 17 in good health and CMV-seronegative. CDR3s include the opening cysteine and the closing phenylalanine or tryptophan. A D gene is named only where the DNA matches it firmly.

cdr3_length | j_call | d_call | v_call | cdr3_aa | cdr3_nt
14 | TRBJ2-7 | - | TRBV5-1 | CASSWDGGFNEQYF | TGCGCCAGCAGCTGGGATGGGGGGTTCAACGAGCAGTACTTC
16 | TRBJ2-7 | - | TRBV11-1 | CASSSIARTRNYEQYF | TGTGCCAGCAGCTCAATCGCAAGGACAAGGAACTACGAGCAGTACTTC
15 | TRBJ2-2 | TRBD2 | TRBV4-3 | CASSQGGGYTGELFF | TGCGCCAGCAGCCAAGGGGGGGGTTACACCGGGGAGCTGTTTTTT
14 | TRBJ1-3 | - | TRBV30 | CAWSVSTSGNTIYF | TGTGCCTGGAGTGTTAGTACTTCTGGAAACACCATATATTTT
16 | TRBJ2-2 | - | TRBV18 | CASSPRNGLNTGELFF | TGTGCCAGCTCACCACGGAACGGGTTGAACACCGGGGAGCTGTTTTTT
14 | TRBJ1-2 | - | TRBV10-3 | CAISEQAAGYGYTF | TGTGCCATCAGTGAGCAGGCGGCGGGGTATGGCTACACCTTC
17 | TRBJ2-2 | TRBD2 | TRBV6-1 | CASSEPGLAANTGELFF | TGTGCCAGCAGTGAACCGGGACTAGCGGCGAACACCGGGGAGCTGTTTTTT
12 | TRBJ2-2 | - | TRBV19 | CASSILAGELFF | TGTGCCAGTAGTATACTCGCCGGGGAGCTGTTTTTT
13 | TRBJ1-2 | - | TRBV5-1 | CASSSVPGDGYTF | TGCGCCAGCAGCTCCGTCCCCGGGGATGGCTACACCTTC
14 | TRBJ2-5 | - | TRBV7-7 | CASSFQDSQETQYF | TGTGCCAGCAGCTTTCAGGACAGTCAAGAGACCCAGTACTTC
14 | TRBJ1-1 | TRBD1 | TRBV10-3 | CAITPQGANTEAFF | TGTGCCATCACCCCTCAGGGGGCGAACACTGAAGCTTTCTTT
14 | TRBJ2-7 | - | TRBV5-1 | CASSLQQLTYEQYF | TGCGCCAGCAGCTTACAACAGTTAACCTACGAGCAGTACTTC
13 | TRBJ1-1 | TRBD1 | TRBV6-1 | CASSKQGDTEAFF | TGTGCCAGCAGTAAACAGGGGGACACTGAAGCTTTCTTT
15 | TRBJ1-1 | TRBD1 | TRBV9 | CASTSGGTETTEAFF | TGTGCCAGCACCTCTGGAGGGACAGAGACCACTGAAGCTTTCTTT
14 | TRBJ2-1 | - | TRBV4-1 | CASSQGTRPGEQFF | TGCGCCAGCAGCCAAGGAACCCGCCCGGGTGAGCAGTTCTTC
15 | TRBJ1-3 | TRBD1 | TRBV5-4 | CASSRTGGSGNTIYF | TGTGCCAGCAGCCGGACAGGGGGCTCTGGAAACACCATATATTTT
18 | TRBJ2-3 | TRBD2 | TRBV4-2 | CASSQDSVLAGLEDTQYF | TGTGCCAGCAGCCAAGATTCTGTCCTAGCGGGACTTGAGGATACGCAGTATTTT
16 | TRBJ1-1 | - | TRBV5-1 | CASSLDRVGVNTEAFF | TGCGCCAGCAGCTTGGACAGGGTCGGAGTGAACACTGAAGCTTTCTTT
12 | TRBJ1-6 | - | TRBV6-5 | CASSYSGGTLHF | TGTGCCAGCAGTTACTCGGGGGGGACCCTCCACTTT
14 | TRBJ1-1 | - | TRBV18 | CASSPPGGGTEAFF | TGTGCCAGCTCACCACCAGGGGGGGGGACTGAAGCTTTCTTT
16 | TRBJ1-1 | TRBD1 | TRBV29-1 | CSVVSGTDDMNTEAFF | TGCAGCGTTGTATCGGGGACAGATGATATGAACACTGAAGCTTTCTTT
15 | TRBJ2-7 | - | TRBV6-6 | CASSVGGHRAYEQYF | TGTGCCAGTAGTGTAGGGGGACACCGCGCCTACGAGCAGTACTTC
15 | TRBJ2-1 | TRBD1 | TRBV7-9 | CASSTGQGVYNEQFF | TGTGCCAGCAGCACGGGACAGGGGGTCTACAATGAGCAGTTCTTC
15 | TRBJ2-3 | TRBD2 | TRBV7-3 | CASSLSGRGTDTQYF | TGTGCCAGCAGCCTTAGCGGGAGGGGGACAGATACGCAGTATTTT
13 | TRBJ1-2 | - | TRBV27 | CASAPALDYGYTF | TGTGCCAGCGCGCCCGCTCTGGACTATGGCTACACCTTC
13 | TRBJ2-7 | - | TRBV18 | CASSPQGSYEQYF | TGTGCCAGCTCACCGCAGGGATCCTACGAGCAGTACTTC
15 | TRBJ1-1 | - | TRBV6-5 | CASRRNGVGSLQAFF | TGTGCCAGCAGAAGAAACGGGGTGGGAAGTTTACAAGCTTTCTTT
14 | TRBJ1-6 | - | TRBV30 | CAWSVRLGHSPLHF | TGTGCCTGGAGTGTAAGGTTGGGGCATTCACCCCTCCACTTT
18 | TRBJ2-5 | - | TRBV21-1 | CASSRFSEGTPLWETQYF | TGTGCCAGCAGCAGGTTTTCGGAGGGGACTCCCTTGTGGGAGACCCAGTACTTC
13 | TRBJ1-2 | - | TRBV5-1 | CASSSDRRYGYTF | TGCGCCAGCAGCTCAGACAGGAGATATGGCTACACCTTC
13 | TRBJ2-5 | TRBD1 | TRBV5-4 | CASSQGQQETQYF | TGTGCCAGCAGCCAGGGACAGCAAGAGACCCAGTACTTC
14 | TRBJ1-2 | - | TRBV5-5 | CASSAHRVDYGYTF | TGTGCCAGCAGCGCACACAGGGTTGACTATGGCTACACCTTC
15 | TRBJ2-1 | TRBD2 | TRBV9 | CASSVGDYPTYEQFF | TGTGCCAGCAGCGTTGGGGACTATCCGACTTATGAGCAGTTCTTC
14 | TRBJ1-2 | TRBD1 | TRBV7-9 | CASSPGQGAFGYTF | TGTGCCAGCAGCCCAGGACAGGGGGCTTTTGGCTACACCTTC
14 | TRBJ2-1 | TRBD2 | TRBV2 | CASSRLAGDNEQFF | TGTGCCAGCAGTCGGCTAGCGGGGGACAATGAGCAGTTCTTC
15 | TRBJ2-5 | TRBD2 | TRBV10-3 | CAIRRTGGPQETQYF | TGTGCCATCCGCAGGACGGGAGGGCCCCAAGAGACCCAGTACTTC
16 | TRBJ1-2 | TRBD1 | TRBV5-4 | CASSAGGTGGNYGYTF | TGTGCCAGCAGCGCAGGCGGCACAGGGGGTAACTATGGCTACACCTTC
14 | TRBJ1-4 | - | TRBV6-5 | CASRPQGRNEKLFF | TGTGCCAGCAGACCACAGGGTAGAAATGAAAAACTGTTTTTT
16 | TRBJ1-1 | TRBD1 | TRBV27 | CASSFWTGGTNTEAFF | TGTGCCAGCAGTTTTTGGACAGGGGGCACGAACACTGAAGCTTTCTTT
10 | TRBJ2-7 | - | TRBV20-1 | CRGGSGEQYF | TGCAGGGGCGGATCGGGAGAGCAGTACTTC
17 | TRBJ2-1 | - | TRBV4-1 | CASSQQPTLDSDNEQFF | TGCGCCAGCAGCCAACAACCCACACTAGACTCCGACAATGAGCAGTTCTTC
15 | TRBJ2-1 | TRBD2 | TRBV6-5 | CASSYGAGGLNEQFF | TGTGCCAGCAGTTACGGGGCGGGGGGGCTCAATGAGCAGTTCTTC
18 | TRBJ2-1 | TRBD2 | TRBV4-3 | CASSQGLAGTSSYNEQFF | TGCGCCAGCAGCCAAGGACTAGCGGGGACCAGCTCCTACAATGAGCAGTTCTTC
15 | TRBJ2-3 | - | TRBV9 | CASSVEGGSPDTQYF | TGTGCCAGCAGCGTAGAGGGGGGGTCGCCAGATACGCAGTATTTT
15 | TRBJ2-3 | - | TRBV5-1 | CASSRTGDSTDTQYF | TGCGCCAGCAGCCGTACCGGGGACTCCACAGATACGCAGTATTTT
15 | TRBJ1-5 | - | TRBV6-1 | CASSERGYSNQPQHF | TGTGCCAGCAGTGAAAGGGGGTATAGCAATCAGCCCCAGCATTTT
16 | TRBJ2-3 | TRBD1 | TRBV7-9 | CASSVGTGGAKDTQYF | TGTGCCAGCAGCGTCGGGACAGGGGGCGCGAAAGATACGCAGTATTTT
16 | TRBJ2-1 | - | TRBV11-3 | CASSLEGGSTDNEQFF | TGTGCCAGCAGCTTGGAGGGCGGCTCAACCGACAATGAGCAGTTCTTC
12 | TRBJ1-2 | - | TRBV5-1 | CASSYQGYGYTF | TGCGCCAGCAGCTACCAGGGCTATGGCTACACCTTC
13 | TRBJ1-2 | - | TRBV10-2 | CASSDPPSYGYTF | TGCGCCAGCAGTGACCCGCCTAGCTATGGCTACACCTTC
15 | TRBJ2-2 | TRBD1 | TRBV5-6 | CASSLRTGFTGELFF | TGTGCCAGCAGCTTGCGGACAGGGTTCACCGGGGAGCTGTTTTTT
14 | TRBJ2-1 | - | TRBV6-5 | CASSYWDNNREQFF | TGTGCCAGCAGTTACTGGGACAACAACAGGGAGCAGTTCTTC
12 | TRBJ2-3 | - | TRBV9 | CASSGAGDTQYF | TGTGCCAGCAGCGGCGCTGGAGATACGCAGTATTTT
14 | TRBJ1-3 | TRBD1 | TRBV7-8 | CASSSRTGGNTIYF | TGTGCCAGCAGCTCTAGGACAGGGGGAAACACCATATATTTT
13 | TRBJ1-1 | TRBD1 | TRBV6-4 | CASSVEAGGEAFF | TGTGCCAGCAGTGTTGAAGCAGGGGGCGAAGCTTTCTTT
14 | TRBJ2-4 | - | TRBV6-5 | CASSSVLAKNIQYF | TGTGCCAGCAGTTCTGTTTTAGCCAAAAACATTCAGTACTTC
13 | TRBJ1-2 | TRBD1 | TRBV25-1 | CASSVTGAYGYTF | TGTGCCAGCAGTGTAACAGGGGCATATGGCTACACCTTC
15 | TRBJ1-1 | - | TRBV7-9 | CASSPQGLLLLEAFF | TGTGCCAGCAGTCCACAGGGATTGCTTCTACTAGAAGCTTTCTTT
15 | TRBJ1-1 | - | TRBV7-2 | CASILRGGGNTEAFF | TGTGCCAGCATCTTGAGGGGAGGTGGGAACACTGAAGCTTTCTTT
12 | TRBJ2-7 | TRBD1 | TRBV29-1 | CSVGQGIHEQYF | TGCAGCGTTGGACAGGGGATTCACGAGCAGTACTTC